The rows below give T cell receptor beta chains drawn from one sample of a study of CD8 T cells in ankylosing spondylitis. TCRdb called the 5' RACE reads again in MiXCR, with one record for every CDR3 protein. The sample lists 250,000 to 400,000 distinct CDR3 sequences, approximately 10% seen once, with 9.1% in the top ten. What was sequenced was blood, either unsorted or a sorted T cell fraction (not recorded which). These receptors were collected from a female donor with ankylosing spondylitis or in good health (not recorded which). CDR3s include the opening cysteine and the closing phenylalanine or tryptophan. A D gene is named only where the DNA matches it firmly.

V gene	D gene	CDR3 protein
TRBV27	-	CASSLQGSSGANVLTF
TRBV2	TRBD1	CASSVGQGAVNNEQFF
TRBV18	-	CASSHPGSSYEQYF
TRBV5-6	-	CATSLVGRPSGDTQYF
TRBV30	-	CAWRGPWLNSGNTIYF
TRBV5-6	TRBD2	CASGPRLAGVGELFF
TRBV5-2	-	CARGPRLTLALSNQPQHF
TRBV3-1	-	CASSQNRDSPLHF
TRBV20-1	TRBD2	CSAQRGLTDTQYF
TRBV28	-	CASSLYTPNTEAFF
TRBV29-1	TRBD2	CSVGGTDTQYF
TRBV15	TRBD2	CATRDGTSFTDTQYF
TRBV28	TRBD1	CASSRTGVYEQYF
TRBV15	-	CATSSWGTGELFF
TRBV12-3/TRBV12-4	-	CASGLNYNEQFF
TRBV7-2	TRBD2	CASTQGLAGTDTQYF
TRBV11-2	-	CASSLRARGKPEPYEQYF
TRBV28	TRBD1	CASRIGTGRDNEQFF
TRBV12-3/TRBV12-4	TRBD1	CASSLGQGAGSNQPQHF
TRBV30	-	CAWNPQGNYEQYF
TRBV20-1	TRBD1	CSAQTGPGYGYTF
TRBV10-3	-	CAISEAGLSGFGDTQYF
TRBV5-1	-	CASSLDRSSYEQYF
TRBV24-1	-	CATSGDLHTDTQYF